This T cell receptor (beta chain) originates from a study of OX40 agonist ivuxolimab in advanced cancers. Trimming left V 1 base short and J 0 bases short, with 16 bases between. This CDR3 contains 18 residues. CDR1 is SEHNR, CDR2 FQNEAQ, per germline (reference sequence). Data came from immunoSEQ multiplex PCR; TCRdb stores just in-frame clones and leaves some out. This table has some 65,000 clones, approximately 86% appearing once. This sequence joins TRBV7-9 and TRBJ2-1, with a tentative D call TRBD2 (6 bases). The receptor was derived from an adult with an advanced solid tumor such as melanoma, head and neck, liver or kidney cancer. This material consisted of CD4+ or CD8+ T cells sorted from blood, taken in a trial of the OX40 agonist ivuxolimab. The CDR3 is CASSLVFGGADSYNEQFF. For the CDR3, the DNA is TGTGCCAGCAGCTTAGTATTTGGAGGGGCGGACTCCTACAATGAGCAGTTCTTC. Full variable domain (remainder filled in from reference TRBV7-9 and TRBJ2-1): DTGVSQNPRHKITKRGQNVTFRCDPISEHNRLYWYRQTLGQGPEFLTYFQNEAQLEKSRLLSDRFSAERPKGSFSTLEIQRTEQGDSAMYLCASSLVFGGADSYNEQFFGPGTRLTVL.